This paragraph reports one T cell receptor (beta chain). This specimen belongs to a study of cytomegalovirus exposure and HLA in healthy donors. PCR involved 60 Vbeta and 13 Jbeta primers. The repertoire was sequenced with immunoSEQ multiplex PCR; TCRdb's copy has only in-frame clones and lacks some. The table shows 60,000 or so clones, with just under 85% occurring only once. This sequence was found in a man between 35 and 55 years old in good health and CMV-seronegative. Sequencing input: PBMCs.

DNA for the CDR3: TGTGCCACCAGCAGTGGACAGGCGGATAGGGGCACTGAAGCTTTCTTT. Translating gives CATSSGQADRGTEAFF. The chain combines TRBV15 with TRBJ1-1; 7 bases line up with TRBD1. Germline V gene sequence: CDR1 LNHNV, CDR2 YYDKDF (reference sequence). After removal of 3 bases from V and 4 bases from J, the junction contained 11 bases not matched to a gene. CDR3 length: 16 amino acids.